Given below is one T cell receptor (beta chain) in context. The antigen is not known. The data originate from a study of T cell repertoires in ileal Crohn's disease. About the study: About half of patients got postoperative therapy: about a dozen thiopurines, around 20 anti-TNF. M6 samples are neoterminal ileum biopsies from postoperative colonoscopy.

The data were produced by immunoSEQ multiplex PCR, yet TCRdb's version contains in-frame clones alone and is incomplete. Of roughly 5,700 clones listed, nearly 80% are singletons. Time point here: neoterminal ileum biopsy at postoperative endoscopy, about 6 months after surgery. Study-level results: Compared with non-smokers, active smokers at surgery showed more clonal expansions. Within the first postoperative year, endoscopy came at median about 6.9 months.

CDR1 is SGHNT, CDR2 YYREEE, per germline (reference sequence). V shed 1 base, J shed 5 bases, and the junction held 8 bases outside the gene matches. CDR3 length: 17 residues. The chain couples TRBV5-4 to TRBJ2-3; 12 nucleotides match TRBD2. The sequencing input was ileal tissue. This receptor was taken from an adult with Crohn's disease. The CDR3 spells CASSLRASGGAGDTQYF. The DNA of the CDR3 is TGTGCCAGCAGCTTGAGGGCTAGCGGGGGGGCCGGAGATACGCAGTATTTT.